There are many counts of the clone carrying this T cell receptor (beta chain). This entry belongs to a study of T-cell reconstitution after alpha-beta-depleted transplantation in children. Unique molecular identifiers were used in preparing the TCRbeta library. TCRdb itself ran the PCR reads through MiXCR, one entry per CDR3 protein. The sample lists about 220,000 distinct CDR3 sequences; approximately 17% were seen once. The source was PBMCs, mostly from graft donor cells, collected 360 days after TCRalphabeta/CD19-depleted stem cell transplant. This TCR was sampled from a male patient aged 2 to 10 who had a stem cell transplant for acute lymphoblastic leukemia, so the T cells may come from the graft donor.

CDR3 nucleotides: TGTGCCAGCAGCAGGGACGGACTAGCCAAAAACATTCAGTACTTC. Translated, it gives CASSRDGLAKNIQYF. V is TRBV12-3 or TRBV12-4 and J is TRBJ2-4; the D call may be TRBD1 or TRBD2 (5 bases each). Trimming stripped 6 bases from V and 0 bases from J, with 12 bases between. This CDR3 has 15 amino acids.